This is a list of T cell receptor beta chains from one sample in a study of Graves' ophthalmopathy and Graves' hyperthyroidism. MiXCR was run by TCRdb on the multiplex PCR reads, yielding one entry per CDR3 protein. The sample has 580,000 or so distinct CDR3 sequences; under 45% are singletons. Sample: peripheral blood or thyroid tissue (not recorded which). Receptors were obtained from an adult man with Graves' hyperthyroidism. The CDR3 runs from the conserved cysteine through the conserved F or W. A D gene is named only where the DNA matches it firmly. Not all rows give a size; the values are once, few, many and, for expanded clones, a class.

>TRBJ2-6|TRBV7-9|many|NA
TGCGCCAGCAGCTTACCCTCTGGGGCCAACGTCCTGACTTTC
CASSLPSGANVLTF
>TRBJ1-5|TRBV12-3/TRBV12-4|NA|TRBD1
TGTGCCAGCAGTTGGATACTTCAGGACAGGGGCCAGCCCCAGCATTTT
CASSWILQDRGQPQHF
>TRBJ2-7|TRBV7-2|NA|TRBD1
TGTGCCAGCAGCTCTTACCGGGACAGGGGGGACTACGAGCAGTACTTC
CASSSYRDRGDYEQYF
>TRBJ1-1|TRBV6-6|NA|NA
TGTGCCAGCAGTTACGCGGGCAGCACTGAAGCTTTCTTT
CASSYAGSTEAFF
>TRBJ2-6|TRBV6-1|NA|NA
TGTGCCATCAGTCCCACAGGGTCGAACACTGAAGCTTTC
CAISPTGSNTEAF
>TRBJ1-1|TRBV20-1|many|NA
TGCAGTGCGTACGACGGAGGGAGCTTGAACACTGAAGCTTTCTTT
CSAYDGGSLNTEAFF
>TRBJ1-2|TRBV29-1|once|NA
TGCAGCAGTTCCGCCCACGGAAACTATGGCTACACCTTC
CSSSAHGNYGYTF
>TRBJ1-1|TRBV7-6|many|TRBD1
TGTGCCAGCGGAAAACAGGGGATCGGGAACACTGAAGCTTTCTTT
CASGKQGIGNTEAFF
>TRBJ2-5|TRBV25-1|many|TRBD1
TGTGCCAGCAGTGAACGGGACAGTTGGTACCAAGAGACCCAGTACTTC
CASSERDSWYQETQYF
>TRBJ1-2|TRBV27|many|NA
TGTGCCAGCAGTTTGAGGGGAGCGAGCTATGGCTACACCTTC
CASSLRGASYGYTF
>TRBJ2-7|TRBV9|NA|NA
TGCGCCAGCAGCCGTTCGACCCCGAAGTACGAGCAGTACTTC
CASSRSTPKYEQYF
>TRBJ2-6|TRBV7-8|few|NA
TGTGCCAGCAGAGACGAGTCTGGGGCCAACGTCCTGACTTTC
CASRDESGANVLTF
>TRBJ2-5|TRBV29-1|NA|TRBD2
TGCAGCGTCCTAGCGGGGGGTAATGGGACCCAGTACTTC
CSVLAGGNGTQYF
>TRBJ1-1|TRBV12-3/TRBV12-4|many|NA
TGTGCCAGCAGATCGACACTTGCTGAAGCTTTCTTT
CASRSTLAEAFF
>TRBJ1-1|TRBV30|NA|NA
TGTGCCTGGGATAAGGGAAAGAACACTGAAGCTTTCTTT
CAWDKGKNTEAFF
>TRBJ2-7|TRBV20-1|NA|TRBD1
TGCAGTGATGGGACAGGGGTCGACGAGCAGTACTTC
CSDGTGVDEQYF
>TRBJ2-3|TRBV29-1|few|NA
TGCAGCGGTGAGAGACAGTTCCCTAGCACAGATACGCAGTATTTT
CSGERQFPSTDTQYF
>TRBJ2-7|TRBV10-3|NA|TRBD2
TGTGCCAGCAGGAAAGGATACAGCGGGAGAGTCTACGATCAGTACTTC
CASRKGYSGRVYDQYF
>TRBJ2-7|TRBV5-1|many|NA
TGCGCCAGCAGCCTGCAGGCTAACTCCTACGAGCAGTACTTC
CASSLQANSYEQYF
>TRBJ2-5|TRBV20-1|NA|NA
TGCAGTGCCAGCAGTCCCCGGGGCAGGGATGAGACCCAGTACTTC
CSASSPRGRDETQYF
>TRBJ2-7|TRBV5-1|many|NA
TGCGCCAGCAGCTTGGAGTATACTGGCGAGCAGTACTTC
CASSLEYTGEQYF